What follows describes a single T cell receptor beta chain. Its antigen is not known. This specimen belongs to a study of CD8+ T cells in alopecia areata. About the research overall: A 6-month period off drug followed tofacitinib, which lasted 6 to 18 months. The study's findings and limits: Normal scalp had lower clonality than lesional scalp, with alopecia totalis/universalis lesions showing this most strongly.

Germline V gives CDR1 SEHNR, CDR2 FQNEAQ (reference sequence). The CDR3 runs 14 residues. Between the trimmed V and J ends, which lost 5 bases and 8 bases, there was a span of 15 bases. As to treatment: oral pan-JAK inhibitor, 5-10 mg twice daily. cDNA serving as the sequencing template came from extracted, reverse transcribed RNA. TCRdb's table, derived via immunoSEQ multiplex PCR, lists solely in-frame clones and lacks some. The data hold 110,000 to 150,000 clones, with about four fifths observed a single time. The material sequenced was CD8+ T cells sorted from blood, taken at week 4, from a patient treated with tofacitinib. This TCR derives from a human donor with alopecia areata. This sequence joins TRBV7-9 and TRBJ1-4; D call uncertain. This CDR3 is CASSPDEESEKLFF. CDR3 nucleotides: TGTGCCAGCAGCCCGGACGAAGAGAGCGAAAAACTGTTTTTT. Full variable domain (remainder filled in from reference TRBV7-9 and TRBJ1-4): DTGVSQNPRHKITKRGQNVTFRCDPISEHNRLYWYRQTLGQGPEFLTYFQNEAQLEKSRLLSDRFSAERPKGSFSTLEIQRTEQGDSAMYLCASSPDEESEKLFFGSGTQLSVL.